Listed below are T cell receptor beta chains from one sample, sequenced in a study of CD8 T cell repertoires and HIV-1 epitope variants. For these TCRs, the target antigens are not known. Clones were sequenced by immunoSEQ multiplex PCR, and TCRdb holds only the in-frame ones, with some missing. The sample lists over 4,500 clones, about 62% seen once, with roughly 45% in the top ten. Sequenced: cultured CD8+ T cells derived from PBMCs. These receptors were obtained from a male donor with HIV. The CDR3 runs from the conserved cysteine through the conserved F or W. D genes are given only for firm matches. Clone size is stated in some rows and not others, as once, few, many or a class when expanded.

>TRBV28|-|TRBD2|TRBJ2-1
TGTGCCAGCATGGGACTAGCGAACGACAATGAGCAGTTCTTC
CASMGLANDNEQFF
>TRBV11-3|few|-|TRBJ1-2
TGTGCCAGCAGCTTAAGGGGCAGGGATAACTATGGCTACACCTTC
CASSLRGRDNYGYTF
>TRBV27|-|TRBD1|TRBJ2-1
TGTGCCAGCAGCATCATCTCAGGGGGCATCTACAATGAGCAGTTCTTC
CASSIISGGIYNEQFF
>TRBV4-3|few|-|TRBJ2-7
TGCGCCAGCAGCCAAGAGTGGGGGCCTTCCTACGAGCAGTACTTC
CASSQEWGPSYEQYF
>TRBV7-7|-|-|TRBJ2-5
TGTGCTAGCAGCTTAGACCCCACGATAGGTAGAGAGACCCAGTACTTC
CASSLDPTIGRETQYF
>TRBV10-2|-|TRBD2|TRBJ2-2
TGCGCCAGCATGACAGCGGGAGGGGCCACCGGGGAGCTGTTTTTT
CASMTAGGATGELFF
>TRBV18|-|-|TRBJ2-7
TGTGCCAGCTCATATCAACAGGACAACCCATACGAGCAGTACTTC
CASSYQQDNPYEQYF
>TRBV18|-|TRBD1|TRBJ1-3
TGTGCCAGCTCACCGGGACAGGGGAATTTCGCTGGAAACACCATATATTTT
CASSPGQGNFAGNTIYF
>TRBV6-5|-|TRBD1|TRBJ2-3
TGTGCCAGTTCGACAGGGGGCTTAGATACGCAGTATTTT
CASSTGGLDTQYF
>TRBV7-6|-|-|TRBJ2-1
TGTGCCAGCAGCGCAGGCAGGGGGGATAACAATGAGCAGTTCTTC
CASSAGRGDNNEQFF
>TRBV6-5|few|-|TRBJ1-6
TGTGCCAGCAAACAGGGAAATTCACCCCTCCACTTT
CASKQGNSPLHF
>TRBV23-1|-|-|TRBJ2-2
TGCGCCAGCAGTCAATCGACCCTCTACACCGGGGAGCTGTTTTTT
CASSQSTLYTGELFF
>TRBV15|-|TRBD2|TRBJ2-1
TGTGCCACCAGCAGAGATCGCGCGGGGGGTGAGCAGTTCTTC
CATSRDRAGGEQFF
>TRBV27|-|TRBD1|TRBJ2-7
TGTGCCAGCAGTTTAGGCCCGGGACAGGGAGGTTTGAACTACGAGCAGTACTTC
CASSLGPGQGGLNYEQYF
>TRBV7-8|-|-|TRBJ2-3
TGTGCCAGCAGCTTAATCGAGGGAGCCCCAGATACGCAGTATTTT
CASSLIEGAPDTQYF
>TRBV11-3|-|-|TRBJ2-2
TGTGCCAGCAGCTTTAGAGGGGAAACCGGGGAGCTGTTTTTT
CASSFRGETGELFF
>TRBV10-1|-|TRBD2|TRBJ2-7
TGCGCCAGCAGTGAGGCGGGAGACTCCTACGAGCAGTACTTC
CASSEAGDSYEQYF
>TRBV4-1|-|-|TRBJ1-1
TGCGCCAGCAGCCAAACGATCGGGGGGGAAGCTTTCTTT
CASSQTIGGEAFF
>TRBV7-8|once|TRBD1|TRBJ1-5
TGTGCCAGCAGCTTAGTTCAGGGGGCCGACAATCAGCCCCAGCATTTT
CASSLVQGADNQPQHF
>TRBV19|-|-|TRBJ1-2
TGTGCCAGTAGTGTGGGGATCACTAACTATGGCTACACCTTC
CASSVGITNYGYTF
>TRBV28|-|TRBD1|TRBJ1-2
TGTGCCAGCAGTTTATTGCCTCAAACGGGACAGGGCTATGGCTACACCTTC
CASSLLPQTGQGYGYTF
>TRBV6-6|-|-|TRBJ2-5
TGTGCCAGCAGTCCGGGGTCAGAGGAAAAAGAGACCCAGTACTTC
CASSPGSEEKETQYF
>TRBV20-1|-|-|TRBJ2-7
TGCAGTGCTAGAACCAGGGGTGAGCAGTACTTC
CSARTRGEQYF
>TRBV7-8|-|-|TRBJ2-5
TGTGCCAGCAGCTTGGTACGGCTGGGTATGTCCCAAGAGACCCAGTACTTC
CASSLVRLGMSQETQYF
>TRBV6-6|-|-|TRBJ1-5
TGTGCCAGCAGTCAAGGGGAGTCGTACAATCAGCCCCAGCATTTT
CASSQGESYNQPQHF
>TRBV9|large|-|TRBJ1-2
TGTGCCAGCAGCTTCGTAGGGTCTGGAGCTTATGGCTACACCTTC
CASSFVGSGAYGYTF
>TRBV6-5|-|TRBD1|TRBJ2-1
TGTGCCAGCAGTTACCGACAGGGCGAATACAATGAGCAGTTCTTC
CASSYRQGEYNEQFF
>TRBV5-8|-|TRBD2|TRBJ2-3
TGTGCCAGCAGCCCCACTAGCGGGAAAGATACAGATACGCAGTATTTT
CASSPTSGKDTDTQYF
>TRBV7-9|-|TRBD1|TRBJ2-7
TGTGCCAGCAGCACTCTGGGCAGGGGGCCAGTCTACGAGCAGTACTTC
CASSTLGRGPVYEQYF
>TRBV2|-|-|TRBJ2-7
TGTGCCAGCAGTTCAGATGTCTCGGCCTACGAGCAGTACTTC
CASSSDVSAYEQYF
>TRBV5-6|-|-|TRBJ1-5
TGTGCCAGCAGCTTGGAGGGCCGCAATCAGCCCCAGCATTTT
CASSLEGRNQPQHF
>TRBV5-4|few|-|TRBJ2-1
TGTGCCAGCAGCCCCCAGGGTGGACTCCCCGCCGACAATGAGCAGTTCTTC
CASSPQGGLPADNEQFF
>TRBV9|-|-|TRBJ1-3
TGTGCCAGCAGCGCCGGGGCTCGCGGAAACACCATATATTTT
CASSAGARGNTIYF
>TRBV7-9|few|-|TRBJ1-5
TGTGCCAGCAGCGATGCTCGGGCTGGGGGCAATCAGCCCCAGCATTTT
CASSDARAGGNQPQHF
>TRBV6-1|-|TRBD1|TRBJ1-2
TGTGCCAGCAGTGTTGAACAGGGGGCAACCAACTATGGCTACACCTTC
CASSVEQGATNYGYTF
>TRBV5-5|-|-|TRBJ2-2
TGTGCCAGCAGCCTCCCCGGGATTACGAACACCGGGGAGCTGTTTTTT
CASSLPGITNTGELFF
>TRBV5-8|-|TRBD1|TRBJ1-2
TGTGCCAGCAGCCTGGGACAGGGAATTCCTTATGGCTACACCTTC
CASSLGQGIPYGYTF
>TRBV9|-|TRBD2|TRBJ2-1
TGTGCCAGCAGCGCCGGAGCGGGGTGGAATGAGCAGTTCTTC
CASSAGAGWNEQFF
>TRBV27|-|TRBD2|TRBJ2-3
TGTGCCAGCAGTCCCAGCGGGGGGGCCGCCGATACGCAGTATTTT
CASSPSGGAADTQYF
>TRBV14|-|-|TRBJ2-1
TGTGCCAGCAGCCAAGATCGGAAGCCCTACAATGAGCAGTTCTTC
CASSQDRKPYNEQFF
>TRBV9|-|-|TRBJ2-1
TGTGCCAGCAGCGTAGTTGGACTTTCATACAATGAGCAGTTCTTC
CASSVVGLSYNEQFF
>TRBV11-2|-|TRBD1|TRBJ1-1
TGTGCCAGCAGCTTGGAGGGGGCCCTAAACACTGAAGCTTTCTTT
CASSLEGALNTEAFF
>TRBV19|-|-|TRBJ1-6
TGTGCCACCCTGGCAGACGGGAGTTCACCCCTCCACTTT
CATLADGSSPLHF
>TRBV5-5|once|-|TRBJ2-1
TGTGCCAGCAGCTCGTTTACAGGGAGCTCCTACAATGAGCAGTTCTTC
CASSSFTGSSYNEQFF
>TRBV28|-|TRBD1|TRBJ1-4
TGTGCCAGCAGTTTACTGGGACAGGGAGATGAAAAACTGTTTTTT
CASSLLGQGDEKLFF
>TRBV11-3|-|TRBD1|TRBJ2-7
TGTGCCAGCAGCCCCGGGACAGCTTACGAGCAGTACTTC
CASSPGTAYEQYF
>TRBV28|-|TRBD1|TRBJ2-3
TGTGCCAGCAGTCTGTCGGCAGGGGGTCTCACAGATACGCAGTATTTT
CASSLSAGGLTDTQYF
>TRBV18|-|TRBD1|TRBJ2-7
TGTGCCAGCTCAGGGACAGGATCGATCGAGCAGTACTTC
CASSGTGSIEQYF
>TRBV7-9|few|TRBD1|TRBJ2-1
TGTGCCAGCAGCTTCCCGGGACAGGGGTACAATGAGCAGTTCTTC
CASSFPGQGYNEQFF
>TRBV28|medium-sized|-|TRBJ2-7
TGTGCCAGCAGTTCAGACTCCTACGAGCAGTACTTC
CASSSDSYEQYF
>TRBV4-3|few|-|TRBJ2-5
TGCGCCAGCAGCCTTAAGGAGGGACTCCTAGGGGAGACCCAGTACTTC
CASSLKEGLLGETQYF
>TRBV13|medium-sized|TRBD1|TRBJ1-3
TGTGCCAGCAGCCCTGACAGGGACGGGCGAAACACCATATATTTT
CASSPDRDGRNTIYF
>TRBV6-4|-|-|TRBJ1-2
TGTGCCAGCAGTGTCGAGCCGGGACAAAGCTATGGCTACACCTTC
CASSVEPGQSYGYTF
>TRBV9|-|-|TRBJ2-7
TGTGCCAGCAGCCCCCTCGGACGGCTCACCTACGAGCAGTACTTC
CASSPLGRLTYEQYF